This T cell receptor (beta chain) was sequenced in a study of blood T cell repertoires in COVID-19. The overall study: Samples taken during acute and convalescent COVID-19 were collected in the United States, Italy and Spain. From T cells, B-cell-depleted T cells, or PBMCs came the material, which was cDNA or gDNA.

J was trimmed by 5 bases and V by 6 bases; bases with no gene match: 19. This CDR3 comprises 19 residues. Germline V gene data show CDR1 as MNHEY and CDR2 as SVGEGT. TCRdb's table, derived via immunoSEQ multiplex PCR, lists solely in-frame clones and lacks some. Of about 160,000 clones in the sample, around 91% were seen once. Patients of the Seattle cohort, enrolled during active infection, were followed longitudinally. This TCR derives from a man aged 18 to 35 with COVID-19, enrolled during active disease. Sample: peripheral blood. The V call is TRBV6-2 or TRBV6-3, the J call TRBJ2-5; 12 bases match TRBD2. CDR3 residues: CASSELRLAGVWGRETQYF. DNA for the CDR3: TGTGCCAGCAGCGAACTTCGACTAGCGGGAGTTTGGGGGCGGGAGACCCAGTACTTC.